This TCR beta chain was observed in a study of blood T cell repertoires in COVID-19 (dated by TCRdb to about 2020). About the full investigation: Samples covering the acute and convalescent phases of COVID-19 were provided by collaborators in the United States, Italy and Spain. The material from the prospective study consisted of cDNA or gDNA derived from T cells, B-cell-depleted T cells, or PBMCs. Deeply sampled blood TCRbeta repertoires from subjects exposed to, actively infected with, or recovered from COVID-19 were included in the dataset. A freely available public database, intended as a resource for researchers studying the immune response to SARS-CoV-2, is where the repertoires were released. Samples were obtained from the ongoing ImmuneRACE study (first 160 participants) and from 1,254 subjects provided by 6 global collaborators. Nearly every sample came with metadata listing a de-identified subject ID, COVID-19 status, age in years and sex. Where available, HLA class I and class II types were taken from metadata supplied by the sample provider and were not determined by assay-based typing. Overall results and qualifications from the work: How much clinical and demographic metadata was included differed by source and by participant, and the metadata was provided uncurated.

From its cysteine to its phenylalanine, the CDR3 spans 15 amino acids. Left in the record is the CDR3 DNA by itself, 45 bases read in frame from the first base. From a lookup of the germline V gene (reference sequence), CDR1 and CDR2 are LGHDT and YNNKEL. Trimming removed 2 bases from V and 1 base from J, leaving 10 bases between the germline ends. The immunoSEQ Assay, a bias-controlled multiplex PCR, was used to amplify TCRbeta CDR3 regions from genomic DNA. In the paper's pipeline: Within the assay, amplification of reference gene primers was used to estimate how many nucleated cells each sample contained. To quantify the absolute abundance of each unique TCRbeta CDR3 rearrangement, sequence reads were collapsed and filtered. For each sample, productive Simpson clonality was calculated as the square root of Simpson's diversity index across productive rearrangements. Not all clones reach the TCRdb copy of this immuneACCESS table, which keeps in-frame sequences only. Checked studies attribute under half of the gap to unresolved V genes and leave the rest unexplained. Clonal size and the V and J genes are those of that table, whereas D and trimming came from the DNA. This sample has 100,000 or so clones in its table, and 70% to 80% of those were observed once. The top ten clones comprise about 24% of the sample.

With regard to this clone: This clone's antigen is unknown. No base quality information exists; no much larger clone differs at one position.

Whole blood was collected in K2EDTA tubes by collaborating institutions according to the institutions' own protocols. For TCRbeta analysis, collaborators shipped samples in one of three forms: frozen whole blood, isolated PBMCs, or DNA extracted from either of those sample types. The sequence links TRBV3-1 (or the pseudogene TRBV3-2) to TRBJ2-3; the D gene lacks a confident call. Sequencing was done on a sample of peripheral blood. This clonotype was obtained from a human donor in a cohort sampled during active COVID-19. The encoded CDR3 is CASSQSRRGTDTQYF. The sequenced DNA: TGTGCCAGCAGCCAATCTAGGCGAGGCACAGATACGCAGTATTTT.